One and the same sample provided the 27 T cell receptor beta chains below, sequenced in a study of T cell responses to AZD1222 COVID-19 vaccine. TCRdb keeps only in-frame clones here, not all; method: immunoSEQ multiplex PCR. The repertoire holds 150,000 or so clones, with 85% to 90% as singletons. The sample consisted of peripheral blood, taken on day 0 of MenACWY control vaccination. These receptors were collected from an adult in good health.

The rearrangement links TRBV24-1 to TRBJ2-2; no clear D gene. V lost 5 bases and J 5 bases, leaving 8 bases between the germline ends. Germline V gene sequence: CDR1 KGHDR, CDR2 SFDVKD. The CDR3 length is 13 residues. DNA for the CDR3: TGTGCCACCAGTGTAGTTGGGACCGGGGAGCTGTTTTTT. It translates to CATSVVGTGELFF.

This clone was recorded only once. CDR3 in amino acids: CASSPRGVPTEAFF. DNA of the CDR3: TGTGCCAGCAGTCCCCGCGGGGTGCCCACTGAAGCTTTCTTT. This rearrangement joins TRBV28 to TRBJ1-1; D is undetermined. Germline lookup yields CDR1 MDHEN and CDR2 SYDVKM. The CDR3 loop spans 14 amino acids. Trimming cost V 5 bases and J 4 bases, with 14 bases left between them.

The chain combines TRBV5-4 with TRBJ1-1; D is uncertain. V lost 4 bases and J lost 5, with 15 bases in between. Germline assignment: CDR1 SGHNT and CDR2 YYREEE (reference sequence). The CDR3 contains 14 residues. In DNA form, the CDR3 reads TGTGCCAGCAGCCCCTTAGGGCGAACGACTGAAGCTTTCTTT. Protein sequence: CASSPLGRTTEAFF. The full variable domain, its missing parts supplied by reference TRBV5-4 and TRBJ1-1, is ETGVTQSPTHLIKTRGQQVTLRCSSQSGHNTVSWYQQALGQGPQFIFQYYREEENGRGNFPPRFSGLQFPNYSSELNVNALELDDSALYLCASSPLGRTTEAFFGQGTRLTVV.

The chain carries TRBV29-1 and TRBJ2-3; D is unclear. Between the trimmed V and J ends, which lost 5 bases and 5 bases, there was a span of 11 bases. This CDR3 is 12 amino acids long. Germline CDR1 and CDR2: SQVTM and ANQGSEA. The CDR3 DNA sequence: TGCAGCGTTCGGCCCATGGGAGATACGCAGTATTTT. It codes for CSVRPMGDTQYF.

The rearrangement links TRBV6-5 to TRBJ1-5, with D hard to call. The CDR3 has 13 residues. In germline, CDR1 is MNHEY, CDR2 SVGAGI. Trimming cost V 3 bases and J 1 base, with 4 bases left between them. The CDR3 reads CASSYQSNQPQHF. CDR3 DNA: TGTGCCAGCAGTTATCAAAGCAATCAGCCCCAGCATTTT.

The chain has TRBV5-1 and TRBJ1-2; D unresolved. This CDR3 region has 15 residues. CDR1 and CDR2 from the germline V gene are SGHRS and YFSETQ. Trimming took 0 bases from V and 4 from J, leaving 13 bases between them. The CDR3, as DNA: TGCGCCAGCAGCTTGGCCCAACCTCGCGGCTATGGCTACACCTTC. Translating gives CASSLAQPRGYGYTF.

This clone came up once. The V and J genes are TRBV7-8 and TRBJ2-3; TRBD2 matches at 11 bases. Germline lookup yields CDR1 SGHVS and CDR2 FQNEAQ. The CDR3 extends over 15 amino acids. V dropped 2 bases and J dropped 3; count of bases not matched to a gene: 1. CDR3 residues: CASSLLAGGTDTQYF. DNA of the CDR3: TGTGCCAGCAGCTTACTAGCGGGAGGAACAGATACGCAGTATTTT. Combining the CDR3 with reference TRBV7-8 and TRBJ2-3 gives the whole variable domain GAGVSQSPRYKVAKRGQDVALRCDPISGHVSLFWYQQALGQGPEFLTYFQNEAQLDKSGLPSDRFFAERPEGSVSTLKIQRTQQEDSAVYLCASSLLAGGTDTQYFGPGTRLTVL.

The V gene is TRBV7-9, the J gene TRBJ2-1, with D perhaps TRBD1 or TRBD2 (5 bases each). This CDR3 is built from 16 residues. The germline V gene has CDR1 SEHNR and CDR2 FQNEAQ (reference sequence). The V end lost 6 bases, the J end lost 6 bases, and 21 bases lay between the germline ends. CDR3 protein: CASRPLGTSGINEQFF. In DNA, the CDR3 is TGTGCCAGCAGACCACTAGGGACCTCAGGGATCAATGAGCAGTTCTTC. The full variable domain, completed using reference TRBV7-9 and TRBJ2-1, is DTGVSQNPRHKITKRGQNVTFRCDPISEHNRLYWYRQTLGQGPEFLTYFQNEAQLEKSRLLSDRFSAERPKGSFSTLEIQRTEQGDSAMYLCASRPLGTSGINEQFFGPGTRLTVL.

This sequence joins TRBV29-1 and TRBJ2-7, with 8 positions matching TRBD1. Germline V gene lookup returns CDR1 SQVTM and CDR2 ANQGSEA. CDR3 size: 14 residues. Germline trimming cut 6 bases from V and 3 bases from J; bases unmatched to any gene: 10. The CDR3 DNA reads TGCAGCGTCGCACCCCGGACAGGGATCTACGAGCAGTACTTC. This codes for CSVAPRTGIYEQYF.

This sequence joins TRBV7-8 and TRBJ2-1; tentative D call: TRBD1 (6 bases). The CDR3 contains 16 residues. V lost 3 bases and J 0 bases, leaving 12 bases between the germline ends. CDR1 is SGHVS, CDR2 FQNEAQ, per germline. CDR3 residues: CASSFSRDNSYNEQFF. CDR3 nucleotides: TGTGCCAGCAGCTTTTCTCGGGACAACTCCTACAATGAGCAGTTCTTC.

The V and J genes are TRBV6-4 and TRBJ2-1, with D perhaps matching TRBD2 (5 bases). The CDR3 spans 12 residues. Germline V CDR1 and CDR2: MRHNA, SNTAGT. The germline V and J ends were trimmed by 5 bases and 15 bases, with 17 bases remaining between them. The CDR3 protein is CASSNLGLDRFF. The CDR3 DNA reads TGTGCCAGCAGTAACCTTGGACTCGATCGGTTCTTC.

The gene calls are TRBV18 and TRBJ1-5; 10 bases align to TRBD1. V gave up 4 bases and J gave up 0 bases; unmatched junction bases: 3. The germline V gene has CDR1 KGHSH and CDR2 LQKENI. CDR3 length equals 16 residues. In DNA, the CDR3 is TGTGCCAGCTCACGGGACAGGGGATATAGCAATCAGCCCCAGCATTTT. Its protein is CASSRDRGYSNQPQHF.

This chain connects TRBV11-2 to TRBJ2-3; no clear D gene. The germline V gene has CDR1 SGHAT and CDR2 FQNNGV. Deletions cut 3 bases from V and 2 bases from J, with 3 bases between. The CDR3 is 12 amino acids. CDR3 residues: CASSFATDTQYF. CDR3 nucleotide sequence: TGTGCCAGCAGCTTTGCCACAGATACGCAGTATTTT.

This rearrangement joins TRBV24-1 to TRBJ1-1; 10 bases align to TRBD1. Trimming took 7 bases from V and 5 from J; bases not matched to a gene: 6. CDR3 length: 14 amino acids. Germline CDR1 is KGHDR and CDR2 is SFDVKD. The CDR3 nucleotides are TGTGCCACCAGGGGGACAGGGGAAGGAACTGAAGCTTTCTTT. This sequence encodes CATRGTGEGTEAFF.

V usage is TRBV4-3 and J usage is TRBJ2-1; 9 positions match TRBD2. This CDR3 is 16 amino acids long. Germline assignment: CDR1 LGHNA and CDR2 YSLEER. V was clipped by 6 bases and J by 6 bases; unmatched bases: 12. The CDR3 protein is CASRSVAGGPLNEQFF. The CDR3 region has the DNA TGCGCCAGCAGGTCGGTCGCGGGAGGGCCCCTCAATGAGCAGTTCTTC.

V usage is TRBV9 and J usage is TRBJ1-4; maybe TRBD1 (6 bases). The CDR3 length is 16 residues. Deletions cut 3 bases from V and 0 bases from J, with 12 bases between. CDR1 is SGDLS, CDR2 YYNGEE, per germline. CDR3 nucleotide sequence: TGTGCCAGCAGCGCAAGGAGGGGGTCAACTAATGAAAAACTGTTTTTT. Translating it yields CASSARRGSTNEKLFF.

The chain couples TRBV29-1 to TRBJ1-1; tentatively, D is TRBD1 (6 bases). CDR3 length: 14 amino acids. Trimming cost V 3 bases and J 5 bases, with 16 bases left between them. Germline CDR1 is SQVTM and CDR2 is ANQGSEA. The CDR3 is CSVETSQGGTEAFF. The CDR3 DNA is TGCAGCGTTGAGACATCCCAAGGGGGAACTGAAGCTTTCTTT.

This clone was seen a single time. The chain has TRBV7-8 and TRBJ2-7, with D perhaps assigned TRBD1 or TRBD2 (6 bases each). The ends were cut back, 5 bases at V and 2 bases at J, with 19 bases in the middle. CDR1 is SGHVS and CDR2 is FQNEAQ in the germline V gene. The CDR3 spans 16 residues. The CDR3 protein is CASSPGRGGGTYEQYF. The CDR3 bases are TGTGCCAGCAGCCCCGGCCGTGGAGGGGGGACCTACGAGCAGTACTTC.

The genes are TRBV2 and TRBJ1-1; TRBD1 agrees at 10 bases. The J segment lost 6 bases and the V segment lost 10 bases, leaving 14 bases of the junction unmatched. Germline V gives CDR1 SNHLY, CDR2 FYNNEI. The CDR3 runs 15 residues. The CDR3: CATRQGAFIRPEAFF. CDR3 bases: TGTGCCACTCGACAGGGGGCCTTCATTCGCCCTGAAGCTTTCTTT.

The chain combines TRBV6-2 or TRBV6-3 with TRBJ2-5, with unresolved D. This CDR3 has 12 amino acids. Germline V gene data show CDR1 as MNHEY and CDR2 as SVGEGT. V lost 2 bases to trimming and J lost 5 bases, with 6 bases between them. The DNA of the CDR3 is TGTGCCAGCAGTTACGGGTGGGAGACCCAGTACTTC. This codes for CASSYGWETQYF.

The rearrangement uses TRBV4-3 and TRBJ2-7; D might be TRBD2 (6 bases). The V gene's germline CDR1 is LGHNA and CDR2 YSLEER. Trimming cost V 0 bases and J 3 bases, with 15 bases left between them. This CDR3 has 16 amino acids. The CDR3 DNA reads as TGCGCCAGCAGCCAAGATAATAAGGGACTTAACTACGAGCAGTACTTC. This codes for CASSQDNKGLNYEQYF.

V usage is TRBV9 and J usage is TRBJ1-6; TRBD1 agrees at 7 bases. Losses at the gene ends were 5 bases for V and 7 bases for J; bases not matched to a gene: 15. This CDR3 comprises 17 residues. CDR1 is SGDLS, CDR2 YYNGEE, per germline. The CDR3 spells CASSETGIPFRNSPLHF. The CDR3 DNA follows: TGTGCCAGCAGTGAGACAGGGATCCCATTCAGAAATTCACCCCTCCACTTT.

The chain joins TRBV27 to TRBJ1-5; D is possibly TRBD1 (5 bases). V was pared by 2 bases and J by 6 bases, with 14 bases between. The germline CDR1 and CDR2 sequences are MNHEY and SMNVEV (reference sequence). The CDR3 covers 15 residues. The CDR3 DNA is TGTGCCAGCAGTTTAGCGCAGGGTTTTGGTCAGCCCCAGCATTTT. This gives the protein CASSLAQGFGQPQHF.

Only one count was recorded for this clone. Here the CDR3 reads CASSELMNTGELFF. The CDR3 DNA is TGTGCCAGCAGTGAATTGATGAACACCGGGGAGCTGTTTTTT. The rearrangement links TRBV25-1 to TRBJ2-2; D not certain. Trimming shortened V by 1 base and J by 1 base, and 4 bases separated the two germline ends. Germline CDR1 reads MGHDK; CDR2 reads SYGVNS. The CDR3 is 14 residues long. Full variable domain (rest looked up from reference TRBV25-1 and TRBJ2-2): EADIYQTPRYLVIGTGKKITLECSQTMGHDKMYWYQQDPGMELHLIHYSYGVNSTEKGDLSSESTVSRIRTEHFPLTLESARPSHTSQYLCASSELMNTGELFFGEGSRLTVL.

The chain carries TRBV3-1 (or the pseudogene TRBV3-2) and TRBJ2-7; TRBD1 agrees at 8 bases. After removal of 6 bases from V and 2 bases from J, the junction contained 9 bases not matched to a gene. In germline, CDR1 is LGHDT, CDR2 YNNKEL (reference sequence). The CDR3 extends over 15 amino acids. Here the CDR3 reads CASRSSQGQAYEQYF. CDR3 sequence (DNA): TGTGCCAGCAGATCTTCGCAGGGACAGGCCTACGAGCAGTACTTC.

V usage is TRBV19 and J usage is TRBJ2-7; D is ambiguous. This CDR3 spans 13 amino acids. V lost 4 bases, J lost 3 bases, and 10 bases lay in between. In germline, CDR1 is LNHDA, CDR2 SQIVND (reference sequence). The CDR3 here is CASSRQLGYEQYV. In DNA form, the CDR3 reads TGTGCCAGTAGTAGACAACTCGGCTACGAGCAGTACGTC.

The chain carries TRBV9 and TRBJ2-2; the match to TRBD2 covers 10 bases. Germline CDR1 and CDR2: SGDLS and YYNGEE. CDR3 length: 16 amino acids. V shed 2 bases, J shed 6 bases, and the junction held 7 bases outside the gene matches. CDR3 protein: CASSVTASGRSGELFF. In DNA form, the CDR3 reads TGTGCCAGCAGCGTGACGGCTAGCGGGAGATCCGGGGAGCTGTTTTTT.